These 27 T cell receptor beta chains came from one sample sequenced in a study of blood T cell repertoires in COVID-19. Libraries were prepared by immunoSEQ multiplex PCR; TCRdb keeps only in-frame clonotypes and omits some of them. The sample carries roughly 200,000 clones, 80% to 90% recorded once. Sequencing used peripheral blood. The receptor source for this set is a man in his 60s with acute or convalescent COVID-19.

This chain uses TRBV30 with TRBJ1-3; the D is unclear. CDR1 is GTSNPN and CDR2 is SVGIG in the germline V gene (reference sequence). The V gene lost 1 base and the J gene lost 11 bases, with 9 bases spanning the gap. The CDR3 length is 11 residues. The CDR3 DNA is TGTGCCTGGAGTGGGGCTTTTGCCATATATTTT. Translating it yields CAWSGAFAIYF.

The V and J genes are TRBV12-5 and TRBJ2-7, with TRBD1 identical over 8 bases. Losses at the gene ends were 1 base for V and 2 bases for J; bases not matched to a gene: 1. The CDR3 totals 14 residues. Germline CDR1 is LGHNT and CDR2 is FRNRAP. The CDR3 DNA follows: TGTGCTAGTGGTTTGGGGACAGGGACCTACGAGCAGTACTTC. Amino acid sequence: CASGLGTGTYEQYF.

The CDR3 nucleotides are TGTGCCAGCAGTTTGAAGAGCTCCTACAATGAGCAGTTCTTC. Residues: CASSLKSSYNEQFF. The chain couples TRBV27 to TRBJ2-1; no firm D call. CDR1 and CDR2 from the germline V gene are MNHEY and SMNVEV (reference sequence). Trimming removed 3 bases from V and 0 bases from J, with 6 bases in between. CDR3 length: 14 residues.

The gene calls are TRBV27 and TRBJ2-7; weak D call: TRBD1 (7 bases). CDR1 is MNHEY, CDR2 SMNVEV, per germline (reference sequence). Trimming left V 5 bases short and J 4 bases short, with 15 bases between. This CDR3 is 14 amino acids long. DNA for the CDR3: TGTGCCAGCAGTCCGGGGGACAGTAAATACGAGCAGTACTTC. Its translation is CASSPGDSKYEQYF.

The chain uses TRBV11-1 and TRBJ2-7; 13 positions match TRBD2. Trimming at V came to 8 bases and at J to 6 bases, leaving 13 bases not matched to a gene. CDR1 and CDR2 (germline): SGHAT, FQDESV (reference sequence). This CDR3 is 16 amino acids long. DNA of the CDR3: TGTGCCAGCTCCCCGGGACTAGCGGGATCATTCGGCGAGCAGTACTTC. Translating it yields CASSPGLAGSFGEQYF.

This clone has only one observation. This chain connects TRBV4-1 to TRBJ2-1; 8 bases are shared with TRBD1. The junction had 11 bases not matched to a gene; V was cut back by 4 bases and J by 0 bases. The CDR3 is 18 residues long. Germline V lookup: CDR1 MGHRA, CDR2 YSYEKL. The CDR3 DNA reads as TGCGCCAGCAGCCTAAGAGGTGCAGGGGGCTTCTCCTACAATGAGCAGTTCTTC. Amino acids: CASSLRGAGGFSYNEQFF.

The rearrangement uses TRBV14 and TRBJ2-1; a possible D gene is TRBD2 (5 bases). Per germline, CDR1 SGHDN and CDR2 FVKESK. The CDR3 runs 12 residues. Trimming stripped 2 bases from V and 9 bases from J, with 8 bases between. DNA for the CDR3: TGTGCCAGCAGCCAATGGGAGTTTGAGCAGTTCTTC. Amino acid sequence: CASSQWEFEQFF.

The V gene is TRBV27, the J gene TRBJ1-6; TRBD1 aligns across 10 bases. The germline gives CDR1 MNHEY, CDR2 SMNVEV (reference sequence). The CDR3 is 15 amino acids. Trimming removed 5 bases from V and 10 bases from J; junction bases left unmatched: 8. In DNA, the CDR3 is TGTGCCAGCAGTCCGGGACAGGGGTTACGGTCACCCCTCCACTTT. This gives the protein CASSPGQGLRSPLHF.

The chain links TRBV9 to TRBJ2-2; 15 bases map to TRBD2. The trim removed 3 bases at V and 4 bases at J, leaving 4 bases unmatched. The CDR3 is made up of 17 amino acids. Germline V CDR1 and CDR2: SGDLS, YYNGEE. DNA of the CDR3: TGTGCCAGCAGCGCTGGACTAGCGGGAGGGACCACCGGGGAGCTGTTTTTT. Protein product: CASSAGLAGGTTGELFF.

Comment on this clone: The sample contains more than one DNA sequence encoding this CDR3. The chain links TRBV3-1 (or the pseudogene TRBV3-2) to TRBJ1-5; weak D call: TRBD1 (6 bases). V was trimmed by 6 bases and J by 2 bases, leaving 8 bases between them. Per the germline V gene, CDR1 is LGHDT and CDR2 is YNNKEL (reference sequence). The CDR3 sequence is 13 residues long. The DNA of the CDR3 is TGTGCCAGCAGTCCAGGGGGCAATCAGCCCCAGCATTTT. Translated, it gives CASSPGGNQPQHF.

The chain uses TRBV27 and TRBJ2-3; D possibly corresponds to TRBD1 (11 bases). CDR1 MNHEY and CDR2 SMNVEV come from the germline V gene (reference sequence). The V and J ends lost 6 bases and 5 bases respectively, with 30 bases between them. CDR3 length equals 19 residues. The CDR3 spells CASSRTGGRSGRAKDTQYF. The CDR3 nucleotides read TGTGCCAGCAGCAGGACAGGGGGCCGGAGCGGGAGGGCAAAAGATACGCAGTATTTT.

This clone was seen a single time. The CDR3 DNA is TGTGCCATAGGTCTCGGGGGGTTCAATCAGCCCCAGCATTTT. Its protein is CAIGLGGFNQPQHF. The J gene is TRBJ1-5, the V gene TRBV28, with D possibly TRBD1 on 5 matching bases. This CDR3 is built from 14 residues. Germline V gene lookup returns CDR1 MDHEN and CDR2 SYDVKM. Trimming took 10 bases from V and 3 from J, leaving 16 bases between them.

The V gene is TRBV19, the J gene TRBJ2-5, with D possibly being TRBD2 (5 bases). CDR1 and CDR2 from the germline V gene are LNHDA and SQIVND (reference sequence). V was pared by 1 base and J by 5 bases, with 14 bases between. The CDR3 is 15 residues long. The CDR3 sequence is CASSIGRTRGETQYF. The CDR3 region has the DNA TGTGCCAGTAGTATAGGCCGAACCCGCGGGGAGACCCAGTACTTC.

The chain has TRBV28 and TRBJ2-1, with TRBD2 matching 9 bases. Trimming cost V 5 bases and J 4 bases; bases outside gene matches: 9. The CDR3 extends over 16 amino acids. CDR1 and CDR2 from the germline V gene are MDHEN and SYDVKM. As DNA, the CDR3 is TGTGCCAGCAGTCCACCGGTAGCGGGAGCTTACAATGAGCAGTTCTTC. Translating gives CASSPPVAGAYNEQFF.

The chain has TRBV7-3 and TRBJ2-1, with a weak D call TRBD1 (6 bases). Germline V lookup: CDR1 SGHTA, CDR2 FQGTGA. V lost 2 bases and J 3 bases, leaving 14 bases between the germline ends. CDR3 length equals 16 residues. The CDR3 is CASSLSAGADYNEQFF. The CDR3 nucleotides are TGTGCCAGCAGCTTATCCGCAGGGGCGGACTACAATGAGCAGTTCTTC.

The chain uses TRBV7-9 and TRBJ2-1; a possible D gene is TRBD1 (5 bases). V was trimmed by 5 bases and J by 10 bases, leaving 18 bases between them. This CDR3 contains 14 residues. Germline values: CDR1 SEHNR, CDR2 FQNEAQ (reference sequence). The CDR3 here is CASSQSDSFGEQFF. CDR3 DNA: TGTGCCAGCAGCCAATCCGACAGCTTTGGGGAGCAGTTCTTC.

This clone was seen just once. The chain recombines TRBV9 with TRBJ2-2; tentative D call: TRBD2 (5 bases). This CDR3 comprises 15 residues. The germline V and J ends were trimmed by 0 bases and 4 bases, with 10 bases remaining between them. CDR1 is SGDLS, CDR2 YYNGEE, per germline. In nucleotides, the CDR3 is TGTGCCAGCAGCGTAGACCCCGAGGGCACCGGGGAGCTGTTTTTT. Translated: CASSVDPEGTGELFF.

The chain is built from TRBV7-2 and TRBJ1-1; D gene unclear. The V gene lost 0 bases and the J gene lost 5 bases, with 13 bases spanning the gap. Germline lookup yields CDR1 SGHTA and CDR2 FQGNSA. This CDR3 spans 15 amino acids. The DNA for the CDR3 is TGTGCCAGCAGCTTAGCGCGAGGGTTGGGGACTGAAGCTTTCTTT. As protein: CASSLARGLGTEAFF.

The chain couples TRBV5-1 to TRBJ1-2; 7 positions agree with TRBD1. Germline CDR1 and CDR2: SGHRS and YFSETQ. V was clipped by 4 bases and J by 3 bases; unmatched bases: 18. The CDR3 is 18 amino acids. CDR3 in amino acids: CASSPMEDRKYGDYGYTF. Written as DNA, the CDR3 is TGCGCCAGCAGCCCTATGGAGGACAGGAAATACGGAGACTATGGCTACACCTTC.

The chain employs TRBV28 and TRBJ2-1, with TRBD1 identical over 11 bases. This CDR3 spans 15 amino acids. The V gene end was trimmed by 6 bases and the J gene end by 7 bases; junction bases not matched to a gene: 8. Germline V CDR1 and CDR2: MDHEN, SYDVKM. The CDR3 reads CASRPWGTGGNEQFF. The DNA of the CDR3 is TGTGCCAGCAGGCCTTGGGGGACAGGGGGTAATGAGCAGTTCTTC.

This clone has only one observation. The chain combines TRBV20-1 with TRBJ2-2; 7 bases map to TRBD2. V lost 3 bases to trimming and J lost 5 bases; unmatched junction nucleotides: 12. Germline CDR1 DFQATT, CDR2 SNEGSKA (reference sequence). The CDR3 has 16 amino acids. The CDR3 DNA sequence: TGCAGTGCTAGTGCTAGCGGCCCCCTGGGAACCGGGGAGCTGTTTTTT. Encoded protein: CSASASGPLGTGELFF.

This chain connects TRBV7-2 to TRBJ2-1; 15 positions agree with TRBD2. V dropped 4 bases and J dropped 7; count of bases not matched to a gene: 5. CDR3 length equals 16 residues. Germline V gene data show CDR1 as SGHTA and CDR2 as FQGNSA. The CDR3 is CASSSPGLAGGNEQFF. The CDR3, as DNA: TGTGCCAGCAGCTCACCGGGACTAGCGGGAGGAAATGAGCAGTTCTTC.

CDR3 amino acids: CASSYSDRVTVYGYTF. The CDR3 coding sequence is TGTGCCAGCAGTTACTCCGACAGAGTTACCGTATATGGCTACACCTTC. This sequence joins TRBV6-5 and TRBJ1-2, with D possibly TRBD1 on 5 matching bases. V was pared by 0 bases and J by 5 bases, with 16 bases between. Germline-derived CDR1 and CDR2 are MNHEY and SVGAGI. The CDR3 length is 16 residues.

V usage is TRBV6-6 and J usage is TRBJ2-2, with 7 bases aligning to TRBD2. The trim removed 5 bases at V and 3 bases at J, leaving 9 bases unmatched. The CDR3 sequence is 16 residues long. Germline V gene lookup returns CDR1 MNHNY and CDR2 SVGAGI (reference sequence). CDR3 sequence (DNA): TGTGCCAGCAGTCTGCGAACGGGAGGATACACCGGGGAGCTGTTTTTT. It translates to CASSLRTGGYTGELFF.

The V call is TRBV7-9, the J call TRBJ2-2, with 7 bases aligning to TRBD1. The CDR3 extends over 14 amino acids. The trim removed 5 bases at V and 9 bases at J, leaving 9 bases unmatched. From germline, CDR1 is SEHNR and CDR2 FQNEAQ (reference sequence). CDR3: CASSPRAGGRELFF. CDR3 in DNA: TGTGCCAGCAGCCCCCGTGCAGGGGGACGGGAGCTGTTTTTT.

V gene TRBV5-1 combines with J gene TRBJ2-7; 14 bases fit TRBD2. Germline lookup yields CDR1 SGHRS and CDR2 YFSETQ. Germline trimming cut 3 bases from V and 4 bases from J; bases unmatched to any gene: 12. The CDR3 loop spans 18 amino acids. The CDR3 coding sequence is TGCGCCAGCAGCTGGCTGGGACTAGCGGGAGCTGTCGTATACGAGCAGTACTTC. This encodes CASSWLGLAGAVVYEQYF.

V is TRBV5-6 and J is TRBJ1-1; 11 bases are a match to TRBD1. The CDR3 contains 15 residues. With 5 bases clipped from V and 4 bases from J, the junction kept 7 bases outside the gene matches. Germline CDR1 and CDR2: SGHDT and YYEEEE. CDR3 in DNA: TGTGCCAGCAGTCGGCCGGGACAGGGGGGCACTGAAGCTTTCTTT. It codes for CASSRPGQGGTEAFF.